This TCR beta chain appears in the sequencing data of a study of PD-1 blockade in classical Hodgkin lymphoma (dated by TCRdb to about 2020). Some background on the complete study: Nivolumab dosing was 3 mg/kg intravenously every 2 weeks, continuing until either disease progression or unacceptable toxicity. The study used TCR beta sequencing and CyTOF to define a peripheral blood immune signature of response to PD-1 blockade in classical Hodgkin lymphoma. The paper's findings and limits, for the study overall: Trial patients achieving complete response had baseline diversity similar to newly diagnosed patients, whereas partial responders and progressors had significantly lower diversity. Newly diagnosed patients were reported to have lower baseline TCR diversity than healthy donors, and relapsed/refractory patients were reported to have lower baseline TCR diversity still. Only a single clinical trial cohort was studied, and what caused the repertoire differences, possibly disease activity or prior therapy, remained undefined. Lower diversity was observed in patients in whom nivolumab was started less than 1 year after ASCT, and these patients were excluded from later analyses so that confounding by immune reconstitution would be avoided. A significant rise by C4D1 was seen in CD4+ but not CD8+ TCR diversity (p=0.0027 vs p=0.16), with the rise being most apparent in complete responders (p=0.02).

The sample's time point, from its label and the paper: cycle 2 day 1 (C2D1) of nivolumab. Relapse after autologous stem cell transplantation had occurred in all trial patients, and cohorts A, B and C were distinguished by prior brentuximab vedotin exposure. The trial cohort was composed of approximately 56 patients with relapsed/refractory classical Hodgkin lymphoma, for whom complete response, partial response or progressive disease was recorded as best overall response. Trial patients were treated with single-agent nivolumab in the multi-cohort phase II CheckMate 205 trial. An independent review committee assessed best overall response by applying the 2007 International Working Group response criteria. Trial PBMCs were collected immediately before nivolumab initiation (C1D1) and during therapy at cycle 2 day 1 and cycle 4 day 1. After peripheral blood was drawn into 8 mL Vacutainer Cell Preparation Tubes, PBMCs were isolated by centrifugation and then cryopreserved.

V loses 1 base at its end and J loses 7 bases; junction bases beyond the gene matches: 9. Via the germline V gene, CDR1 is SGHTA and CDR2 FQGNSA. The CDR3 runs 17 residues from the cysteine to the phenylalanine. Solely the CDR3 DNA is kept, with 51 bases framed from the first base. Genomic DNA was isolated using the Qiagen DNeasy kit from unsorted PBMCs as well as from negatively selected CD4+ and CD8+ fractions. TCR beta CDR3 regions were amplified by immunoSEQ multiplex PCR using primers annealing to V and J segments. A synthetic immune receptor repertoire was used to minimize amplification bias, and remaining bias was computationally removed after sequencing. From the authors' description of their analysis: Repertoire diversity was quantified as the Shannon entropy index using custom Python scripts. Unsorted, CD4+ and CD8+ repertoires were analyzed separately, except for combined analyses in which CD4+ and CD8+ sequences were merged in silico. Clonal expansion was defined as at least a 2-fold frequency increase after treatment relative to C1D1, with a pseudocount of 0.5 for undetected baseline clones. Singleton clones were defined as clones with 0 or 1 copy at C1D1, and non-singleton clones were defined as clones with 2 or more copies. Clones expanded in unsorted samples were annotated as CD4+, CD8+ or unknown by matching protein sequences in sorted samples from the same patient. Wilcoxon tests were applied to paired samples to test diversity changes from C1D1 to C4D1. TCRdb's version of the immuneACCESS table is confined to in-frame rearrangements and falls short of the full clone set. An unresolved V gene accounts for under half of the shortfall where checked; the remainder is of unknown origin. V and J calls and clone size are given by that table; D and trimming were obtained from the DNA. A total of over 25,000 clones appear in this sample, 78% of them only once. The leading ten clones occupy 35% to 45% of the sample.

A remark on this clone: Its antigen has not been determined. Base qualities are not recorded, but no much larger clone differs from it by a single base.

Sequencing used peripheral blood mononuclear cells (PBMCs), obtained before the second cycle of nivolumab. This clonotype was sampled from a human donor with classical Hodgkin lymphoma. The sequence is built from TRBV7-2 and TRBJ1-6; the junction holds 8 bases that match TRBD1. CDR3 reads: CASSLGLTGVKNSPLHF. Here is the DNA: TGTGCCAGCAGCTTAGGGTTGACAGGGGTTAAGAATTCACCCCTCCACTTT. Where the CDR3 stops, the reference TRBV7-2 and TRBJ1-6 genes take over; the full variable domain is GAGVSQSPSNKVTEKGKDVELRCDPISGHTALYWYRQSLGQGLEFLIYFQGNSAPDKSGLPSDRFSAERTGGSVSTLTIQRTQQEDSAVYLCASSLGLTGVKNSPLHFGNGTRLTVT.